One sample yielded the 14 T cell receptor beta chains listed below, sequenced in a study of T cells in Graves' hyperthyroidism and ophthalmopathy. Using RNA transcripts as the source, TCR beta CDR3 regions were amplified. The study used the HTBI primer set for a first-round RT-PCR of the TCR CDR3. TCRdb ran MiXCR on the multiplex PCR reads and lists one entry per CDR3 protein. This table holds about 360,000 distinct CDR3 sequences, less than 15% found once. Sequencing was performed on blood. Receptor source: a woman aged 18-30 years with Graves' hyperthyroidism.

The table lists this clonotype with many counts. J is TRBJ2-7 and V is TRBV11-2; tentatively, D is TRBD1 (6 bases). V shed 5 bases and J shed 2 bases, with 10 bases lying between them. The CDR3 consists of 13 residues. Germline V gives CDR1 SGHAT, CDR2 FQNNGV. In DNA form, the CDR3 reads TGTGCCAGCAGCAGGGGGACACCCTACGAGCAGTACTTC. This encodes CASSRGTPYEQYF. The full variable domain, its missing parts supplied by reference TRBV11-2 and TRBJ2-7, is EAGVAQSPRYKIIEKRQSVAFWCNPISGHATLYWYQQILGQGPKLLIQFQNNGVVDDSQLPKDRFSAERLKGVDSTLKIQPAKLEDSAVYLCASSRGTPYEQYFGPGTRLTVT.

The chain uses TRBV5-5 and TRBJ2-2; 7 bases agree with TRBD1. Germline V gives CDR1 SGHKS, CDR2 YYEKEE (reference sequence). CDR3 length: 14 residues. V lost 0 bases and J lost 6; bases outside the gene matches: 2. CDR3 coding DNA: TGTGCCAGCAGCTTGGAGGGGGCTGCCGGGGAGCTGTTTTTT. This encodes CASSLEGAAGELFF. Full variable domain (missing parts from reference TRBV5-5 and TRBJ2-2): DAGVTQSPTHLIKTRGQQVTLRCSPISGHKSVSWYQQVLGQGPQFIFQYYEKEERGRGNFPDRFSARQFPNYSSELNVNALLLGDSALYLCASSLEGAAGELFFGEGSRLTVL.

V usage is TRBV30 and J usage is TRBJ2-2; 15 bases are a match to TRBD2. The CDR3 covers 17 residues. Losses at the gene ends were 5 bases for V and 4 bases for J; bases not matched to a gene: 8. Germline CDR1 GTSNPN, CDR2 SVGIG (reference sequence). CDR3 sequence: CAWGGLAGGRGTGELFF. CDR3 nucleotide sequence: TGTGCCTGGGGGGGACTAGCGGGAGGAAGGGGCACCGGGGAGCTGTTTTTT.

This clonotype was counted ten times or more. CDR3 DNA: TGTGCCAGCAGTCGGGACAGCAGTAACTATGGCTACACCTTC. Its protein product is CASSRDSSNYGYTF. The chain couples TRBV6-1 to TRBJ1-2; 7 bases agree with TRBD1. This CDR3 spans 14 amino acids. Germline lookup yields CDR1 MNHNS and CDR2 SASEGT. Losses at the gene ends were 5 bases for V and 1 base for J; bases not matched to a gene: 4.

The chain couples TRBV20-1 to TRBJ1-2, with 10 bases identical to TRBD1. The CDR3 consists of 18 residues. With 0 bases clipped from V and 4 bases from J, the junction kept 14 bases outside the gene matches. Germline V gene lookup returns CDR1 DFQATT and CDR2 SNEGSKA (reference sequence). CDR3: CSARDAPDRGFFLYGYTF. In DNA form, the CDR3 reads TGCAGTGCTAGAGATGCCCCGGACAGGGGGTTTTTCCTCTATGGCTACACCTTC.

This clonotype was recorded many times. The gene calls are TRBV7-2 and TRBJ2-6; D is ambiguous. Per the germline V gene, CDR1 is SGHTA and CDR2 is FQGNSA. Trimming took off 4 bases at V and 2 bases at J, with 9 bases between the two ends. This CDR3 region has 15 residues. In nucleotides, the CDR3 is TGTGCCAGCAGCTGGAATGTAGCTGGGGCCAACGTCCTGACTTTC. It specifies CASSWNVAGANVLTF.

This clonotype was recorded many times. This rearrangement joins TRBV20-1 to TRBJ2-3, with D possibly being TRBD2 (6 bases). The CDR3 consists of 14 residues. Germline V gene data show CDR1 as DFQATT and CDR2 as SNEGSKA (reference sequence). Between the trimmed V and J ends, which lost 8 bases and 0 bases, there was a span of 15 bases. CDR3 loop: CSSPGVTSTDTQYF. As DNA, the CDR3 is TGCAGTTCTCCGGGGGTGACGAGCACAGATACGCAGTATTTT.

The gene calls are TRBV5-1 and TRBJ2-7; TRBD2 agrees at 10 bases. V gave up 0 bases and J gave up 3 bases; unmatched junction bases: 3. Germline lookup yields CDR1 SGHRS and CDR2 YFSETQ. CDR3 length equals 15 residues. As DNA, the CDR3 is TGCGCCAGCAGCTTGGCTCCTAGCGGGGGCTACGAGCAGTACTTC. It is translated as CASSLAPSGGYEQYF.

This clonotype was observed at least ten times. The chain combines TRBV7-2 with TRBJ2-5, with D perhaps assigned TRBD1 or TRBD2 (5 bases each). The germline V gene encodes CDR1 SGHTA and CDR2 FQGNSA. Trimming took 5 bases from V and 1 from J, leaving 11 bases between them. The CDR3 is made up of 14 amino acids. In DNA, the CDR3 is TGTGCCAGCAGCCGGACGGGACCCCAAGAGACCCAGTACTTC. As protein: CASSRTGPQETQYF.

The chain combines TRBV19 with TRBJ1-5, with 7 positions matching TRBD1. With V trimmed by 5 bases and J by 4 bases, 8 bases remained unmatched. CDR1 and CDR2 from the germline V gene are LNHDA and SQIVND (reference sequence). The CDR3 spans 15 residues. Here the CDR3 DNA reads TGTGCCAGTAGTCCGGGACAGCATCATAATCAGCCCCAGCATTTT. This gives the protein CASSPGQHHNQPQHF.

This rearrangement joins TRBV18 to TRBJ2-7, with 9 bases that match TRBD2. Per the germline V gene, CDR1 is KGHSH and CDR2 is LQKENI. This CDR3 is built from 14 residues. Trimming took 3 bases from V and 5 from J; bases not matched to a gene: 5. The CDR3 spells CASSPGLAGHEQYF. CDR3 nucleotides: TGTGCCAGCTCACCGGGACTAGCCGGCCACGAGCAGTACTTC.

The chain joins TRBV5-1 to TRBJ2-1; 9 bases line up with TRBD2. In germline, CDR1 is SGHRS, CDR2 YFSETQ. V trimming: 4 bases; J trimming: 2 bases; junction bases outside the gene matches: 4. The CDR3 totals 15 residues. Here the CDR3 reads CASSRTSGPYNEQFF. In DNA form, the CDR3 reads TGCGCCAGCAGCCGCACTAGCGGGCCCTACAATGAGCAGTTCTTC.

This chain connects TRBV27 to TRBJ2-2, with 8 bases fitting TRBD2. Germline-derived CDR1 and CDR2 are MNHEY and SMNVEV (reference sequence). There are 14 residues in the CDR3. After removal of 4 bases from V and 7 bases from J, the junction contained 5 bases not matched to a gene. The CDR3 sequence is CASSSGGEDGELFF. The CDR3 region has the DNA TGTGCCAGCAGTTCCGGGGGGGAGGACGGGGAGCTGTTTTTT.

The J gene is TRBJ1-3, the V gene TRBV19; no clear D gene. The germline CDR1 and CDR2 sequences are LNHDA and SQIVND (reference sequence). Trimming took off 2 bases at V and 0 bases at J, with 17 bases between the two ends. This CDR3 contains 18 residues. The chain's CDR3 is CASSIIGVLQDSGNTIYF. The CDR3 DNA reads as TGTGCCAGTAGTATAATCGGGGTACTCCAGGACTCTGGAAACACCATATATTTT.